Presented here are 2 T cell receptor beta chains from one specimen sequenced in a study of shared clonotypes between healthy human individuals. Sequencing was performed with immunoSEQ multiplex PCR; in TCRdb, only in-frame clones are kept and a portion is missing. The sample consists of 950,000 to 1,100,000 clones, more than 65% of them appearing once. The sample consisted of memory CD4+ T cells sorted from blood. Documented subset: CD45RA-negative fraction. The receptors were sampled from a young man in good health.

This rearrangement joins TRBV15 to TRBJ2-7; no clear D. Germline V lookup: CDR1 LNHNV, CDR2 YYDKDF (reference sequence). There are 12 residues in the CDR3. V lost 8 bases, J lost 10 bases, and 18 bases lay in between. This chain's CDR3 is CATGDSYESQYF. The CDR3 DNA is TGTGCCACCGGAGATTCCTACGAGTCTCAGTACTTC.

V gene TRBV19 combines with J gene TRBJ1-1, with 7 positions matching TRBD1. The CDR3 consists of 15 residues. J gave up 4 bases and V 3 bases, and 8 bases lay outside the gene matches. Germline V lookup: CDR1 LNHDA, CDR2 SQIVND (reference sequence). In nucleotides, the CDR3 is TGTGCCAGTAGTATCACAGGGGTACGGGCCACTGAAGCTTTCTTT. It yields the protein CASSITGVRATEAFF.